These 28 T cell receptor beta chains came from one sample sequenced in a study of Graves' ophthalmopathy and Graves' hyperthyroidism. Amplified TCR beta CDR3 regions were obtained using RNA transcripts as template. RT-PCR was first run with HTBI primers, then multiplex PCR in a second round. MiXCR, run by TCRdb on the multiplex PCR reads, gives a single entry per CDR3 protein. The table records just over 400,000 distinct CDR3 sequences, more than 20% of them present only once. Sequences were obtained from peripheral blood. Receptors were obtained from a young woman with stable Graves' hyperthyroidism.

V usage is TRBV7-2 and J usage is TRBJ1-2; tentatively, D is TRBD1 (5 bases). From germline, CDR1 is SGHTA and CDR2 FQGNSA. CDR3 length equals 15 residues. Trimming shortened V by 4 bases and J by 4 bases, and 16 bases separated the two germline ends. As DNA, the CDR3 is TGTGCCAGCAGCTCCCGACCGGGACTCGCCTATGGCTACACCTTC. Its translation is CASSSRPGLAYGYTF.

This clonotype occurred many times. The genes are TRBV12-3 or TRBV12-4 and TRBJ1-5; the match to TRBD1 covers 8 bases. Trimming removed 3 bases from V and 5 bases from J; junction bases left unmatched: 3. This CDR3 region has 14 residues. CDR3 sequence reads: CASSFNRGDQPQHF. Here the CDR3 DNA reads TGTGCCAGCAGTTTTAACAGGGGGGATCAGCCCCAGCATTTT.

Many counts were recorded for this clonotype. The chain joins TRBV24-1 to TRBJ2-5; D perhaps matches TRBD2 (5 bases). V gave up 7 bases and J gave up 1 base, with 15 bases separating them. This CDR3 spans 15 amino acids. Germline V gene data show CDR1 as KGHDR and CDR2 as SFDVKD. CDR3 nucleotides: TGTGCCACCAGGGCCGGCTCTAGCCCCCAAGAGACCCAGTACTTC. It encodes CATRAGSSPQETQYF.

Here the CDR3 reads CASSYSGYEETQYF. The CDR3 DNA sequence: TGTGCCAGCAGCTATTCTGGTTACGAAGAGACCCAGTACTTC. The V and J genes are TRBV6-2 or TRBV6-3 and TRBJ2-5; D is ambiguous. Germline assignment: CDR1 MNHEY and CDR2 SVGEGT. The V and J ends lost 6 bases and 3 bases respectively, with 14 bases between them. The CDR3 totals 14 residues.

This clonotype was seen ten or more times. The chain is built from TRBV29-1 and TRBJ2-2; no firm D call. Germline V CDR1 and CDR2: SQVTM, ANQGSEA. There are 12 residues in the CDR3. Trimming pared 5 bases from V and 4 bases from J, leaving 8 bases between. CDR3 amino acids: CSVIIGTGELFF. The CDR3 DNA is TGCAGCGTTATCATCGGCACCGGGGAGCTGTTTTTT.

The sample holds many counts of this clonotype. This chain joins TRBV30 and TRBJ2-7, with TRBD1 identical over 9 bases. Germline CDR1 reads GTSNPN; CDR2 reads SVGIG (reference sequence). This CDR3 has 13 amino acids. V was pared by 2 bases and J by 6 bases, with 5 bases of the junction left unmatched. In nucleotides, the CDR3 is TGTGCCTGGAGTTCAAACAGGGGGCGCGAGCAGTACTTC. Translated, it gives CAWSSNRGREQYF.

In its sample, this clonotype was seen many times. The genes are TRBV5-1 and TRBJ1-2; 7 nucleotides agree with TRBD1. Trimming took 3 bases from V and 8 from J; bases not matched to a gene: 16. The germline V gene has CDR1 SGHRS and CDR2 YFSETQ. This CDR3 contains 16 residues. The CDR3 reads CASSSGTENYGSGYTF. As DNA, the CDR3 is TGCGCCAGCAGCTCCGGGACAGAAAATTATGGTTCCGGCTACACCTTC.

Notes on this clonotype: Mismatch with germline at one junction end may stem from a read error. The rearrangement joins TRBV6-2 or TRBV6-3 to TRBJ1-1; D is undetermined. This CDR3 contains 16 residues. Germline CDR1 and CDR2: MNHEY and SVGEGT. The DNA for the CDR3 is TGTGCCAGCAGTTACTCGAGGTTACAGTTGAAGACTGAAGCTTTCTTT. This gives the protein CASSYSRLQLKTEAFF.

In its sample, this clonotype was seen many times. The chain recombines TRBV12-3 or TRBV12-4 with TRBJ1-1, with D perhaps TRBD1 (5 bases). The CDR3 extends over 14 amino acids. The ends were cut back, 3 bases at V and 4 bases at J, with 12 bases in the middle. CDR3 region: CASSLVPQGTEAFF. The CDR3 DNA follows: TGTGCCAGCAGTTTGGTCCCTCAGGGCACTGAAGCTTTCTTT.

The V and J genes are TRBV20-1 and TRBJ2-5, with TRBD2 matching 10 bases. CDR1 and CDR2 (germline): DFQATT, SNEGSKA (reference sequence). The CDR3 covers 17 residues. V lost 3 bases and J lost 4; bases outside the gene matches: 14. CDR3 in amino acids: CSARGPRSGGAGETQYF. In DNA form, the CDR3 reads TGCAGTGCTAGGGGTCCTAGAAGCGGGGGGGCAGGAGAGACCCAGTACTTC.

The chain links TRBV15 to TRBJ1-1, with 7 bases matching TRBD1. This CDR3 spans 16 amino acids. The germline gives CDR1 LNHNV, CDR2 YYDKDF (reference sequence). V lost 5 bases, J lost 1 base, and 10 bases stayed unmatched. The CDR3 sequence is CATSSGRGQSNTEAFF. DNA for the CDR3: TGTGCCACCAGCTCAGGAAGGGGACAGTCGAACACTGAAGCTTTCTTT. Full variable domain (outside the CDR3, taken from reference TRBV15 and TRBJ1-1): DAMVIQNPRYQVTQFGKPVTLSCSQTLNHNVMYWYQQKSSQAPKLLFHYYDKDFNNEADTPDNFQSRRPNTSFCFLDIRSPGLGDTAMYLCATSSGRGQSNTEAFFGQGTRLTVV.

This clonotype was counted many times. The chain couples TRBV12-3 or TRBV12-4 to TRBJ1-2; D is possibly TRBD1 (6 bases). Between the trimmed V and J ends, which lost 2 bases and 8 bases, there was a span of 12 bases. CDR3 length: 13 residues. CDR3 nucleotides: TGTGCCAGCAGTTTATCAGGGGATGACGGCTACACCTTC. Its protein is CASSLSGDDGYTF.

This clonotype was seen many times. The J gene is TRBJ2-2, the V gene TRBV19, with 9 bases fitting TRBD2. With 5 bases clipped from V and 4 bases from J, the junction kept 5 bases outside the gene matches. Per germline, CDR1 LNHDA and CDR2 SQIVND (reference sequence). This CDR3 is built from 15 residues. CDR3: CASSVAGVSTGELFF. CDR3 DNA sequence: TGTGCCAGTAGTGTAGCGGGAGTCTCCACCGGGGAGCTGTTTTTT.

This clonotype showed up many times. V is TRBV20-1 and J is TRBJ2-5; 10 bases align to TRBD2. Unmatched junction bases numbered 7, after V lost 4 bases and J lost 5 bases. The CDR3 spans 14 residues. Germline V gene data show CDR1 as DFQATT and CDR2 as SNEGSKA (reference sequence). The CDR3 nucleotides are TGCAGTGCTACTAGCGGGAGATCGGGGGAGACCCAGTACTTC. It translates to CSATSGRSGETQYF.

DNA for the CDR3: TGTGCCAGCAGTTTCGACAGGGGGAACGAGCAGTACTTC. Translated, it gives CASSFDRGNEQYF. The V and J genes are TRBV6-5 and TRBJ2-7, with TRBD1 identical over 9 bases. CDR1 and CDR2 (germline): MNHEY, SVGAGI. After removal of 4 bases from V and 5 bases from J, the junction contained 3 bases not matched to a gene. This CDR3 is 13 amino acids long.

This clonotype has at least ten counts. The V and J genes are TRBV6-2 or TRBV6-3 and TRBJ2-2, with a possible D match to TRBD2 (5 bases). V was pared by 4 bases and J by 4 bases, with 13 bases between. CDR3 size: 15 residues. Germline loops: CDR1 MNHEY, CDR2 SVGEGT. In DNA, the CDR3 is TGTGCCAGCAGTTCTTTAGCGTCGGGCACCGGGGAGCTGTTTTTT. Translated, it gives CASSSLASGTGELFF.

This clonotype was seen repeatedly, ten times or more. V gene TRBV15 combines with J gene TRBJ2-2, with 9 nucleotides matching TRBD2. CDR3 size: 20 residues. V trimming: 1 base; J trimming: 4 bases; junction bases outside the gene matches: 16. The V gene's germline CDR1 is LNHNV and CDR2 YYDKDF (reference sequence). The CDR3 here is CATSRVSREGRGYVTGELFF. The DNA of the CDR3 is TGTGCCACCAGCAGAGTATCGCGGGAGGGCCGAGGATATGTCACCGGGGAGCTGTTTTTT.

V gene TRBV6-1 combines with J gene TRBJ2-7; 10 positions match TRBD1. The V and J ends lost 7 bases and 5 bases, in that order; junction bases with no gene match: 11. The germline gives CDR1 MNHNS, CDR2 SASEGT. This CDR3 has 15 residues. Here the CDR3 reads CASKITDRGWDEQYF. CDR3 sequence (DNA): TGTGCCAGCAAAATCACGGACAGGGGGTGGGACGAGCAGTACTTC.

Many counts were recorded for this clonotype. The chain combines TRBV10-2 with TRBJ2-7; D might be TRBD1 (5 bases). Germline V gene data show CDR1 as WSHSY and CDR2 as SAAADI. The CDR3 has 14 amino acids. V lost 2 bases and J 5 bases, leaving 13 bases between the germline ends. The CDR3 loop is CASSETNQGDEQYF. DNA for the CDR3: TGCGCCAGCAGTGAGACGAATCAGGGCGACGAGCAGTACTTC.

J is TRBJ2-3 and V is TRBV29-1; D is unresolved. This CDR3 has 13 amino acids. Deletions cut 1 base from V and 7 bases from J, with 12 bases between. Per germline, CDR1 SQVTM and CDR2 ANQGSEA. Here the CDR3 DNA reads TGCAGCGTTGAAGGCATCTTTTCCTATACGCAGTATTTT. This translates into CSVEGIFSYTQYF.

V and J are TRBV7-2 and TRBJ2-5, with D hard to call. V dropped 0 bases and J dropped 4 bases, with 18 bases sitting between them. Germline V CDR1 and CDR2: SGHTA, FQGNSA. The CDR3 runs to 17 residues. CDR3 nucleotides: TGTGCCAGCAGCTTAGCAAACGAACTCTGGGTAGTAGAGACCCAGTACTTC. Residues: CASSLANELWVVETQYF.

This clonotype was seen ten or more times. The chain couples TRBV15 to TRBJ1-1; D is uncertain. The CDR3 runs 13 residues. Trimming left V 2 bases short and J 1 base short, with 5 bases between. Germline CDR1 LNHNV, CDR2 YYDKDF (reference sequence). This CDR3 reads CATSRSANTEAFF. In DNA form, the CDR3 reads TGTGCCACCAGCAGATCGGCGAACACTGAAGCTTTCTTT.

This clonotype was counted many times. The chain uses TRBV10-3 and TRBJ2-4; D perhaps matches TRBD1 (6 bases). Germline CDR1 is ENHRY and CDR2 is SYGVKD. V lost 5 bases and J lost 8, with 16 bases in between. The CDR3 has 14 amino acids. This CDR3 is CAISTDTGRDIQYF. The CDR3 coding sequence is TGTGCCATCAGTACTGACACAGGGAGAGACATTCAGTACTTC.

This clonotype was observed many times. The CDR3 region is CASSMTGTRNTGELFF. CDR3 bases: TGTGCCAGCAGCATGACCGGGACAAGGAACACCGGGGAGCTGTTTTTT. The chain links TRBV6-1 to TRBJ2-2; weak D call: TRBD1 (6 bases). Trimming removed 6 bases from V and 1 base from J, with 15 bases in between. The CDR3 totals 16 residues. Germline V gene lookup returns CDR1 MNHNS and CDR2 SASEGT.

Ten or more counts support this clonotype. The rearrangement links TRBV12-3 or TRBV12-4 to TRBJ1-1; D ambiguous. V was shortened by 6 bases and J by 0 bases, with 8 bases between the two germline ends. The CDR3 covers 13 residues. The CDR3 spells CASSEVLNTEAFF. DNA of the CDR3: TGTGCCAGCAGCGAAGTCTTGAACACTGAAGCTTTCTTT.

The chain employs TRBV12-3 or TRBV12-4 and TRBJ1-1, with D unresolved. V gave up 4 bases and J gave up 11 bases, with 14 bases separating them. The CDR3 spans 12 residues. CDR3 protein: CASSSLVGLAFF. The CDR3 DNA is TGTGCCAGCAGTTCCCTTGTAGGGCTGGCTTTCTTT.

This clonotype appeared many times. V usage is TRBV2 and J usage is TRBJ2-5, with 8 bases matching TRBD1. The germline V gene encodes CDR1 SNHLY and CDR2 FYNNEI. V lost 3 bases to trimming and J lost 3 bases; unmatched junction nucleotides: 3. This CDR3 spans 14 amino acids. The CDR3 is CASSDAGGEETQYF. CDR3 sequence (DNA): TGTGCCAGCAGTGATGCAGGGGGCGAAGAGACCCAGTACTTC.

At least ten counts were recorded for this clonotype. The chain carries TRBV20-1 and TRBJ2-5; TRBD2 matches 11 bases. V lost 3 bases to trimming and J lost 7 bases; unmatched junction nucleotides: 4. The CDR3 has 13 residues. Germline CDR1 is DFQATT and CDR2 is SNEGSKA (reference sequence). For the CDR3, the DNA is TGCAGTGCTAGCCTAGCGGGAGGAGGGACCCAGTACTTC. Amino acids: CSASLAGGGTQYF.